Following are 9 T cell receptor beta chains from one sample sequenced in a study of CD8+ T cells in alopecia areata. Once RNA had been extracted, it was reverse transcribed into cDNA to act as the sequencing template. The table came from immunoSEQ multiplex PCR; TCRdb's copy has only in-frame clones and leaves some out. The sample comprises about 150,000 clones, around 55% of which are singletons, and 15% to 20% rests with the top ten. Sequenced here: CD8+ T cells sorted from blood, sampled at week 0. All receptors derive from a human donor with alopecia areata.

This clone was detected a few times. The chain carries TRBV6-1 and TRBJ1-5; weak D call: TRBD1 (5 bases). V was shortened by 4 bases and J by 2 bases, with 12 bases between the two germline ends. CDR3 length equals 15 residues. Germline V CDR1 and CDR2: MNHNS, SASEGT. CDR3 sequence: CASSAWGLGNQPQHF. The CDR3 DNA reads TGTGCCAGCAGTGCATGGGGGTTGGGCAATCAGCCCCAGCATTTT.

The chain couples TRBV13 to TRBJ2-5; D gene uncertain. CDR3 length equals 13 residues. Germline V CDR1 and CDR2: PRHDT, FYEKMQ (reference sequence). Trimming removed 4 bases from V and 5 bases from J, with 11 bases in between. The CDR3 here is CASSYDVGETQYF. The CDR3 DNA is TGTGCCAGCAGCTACGACGTGGGCGAGACCCAGTACTTC.

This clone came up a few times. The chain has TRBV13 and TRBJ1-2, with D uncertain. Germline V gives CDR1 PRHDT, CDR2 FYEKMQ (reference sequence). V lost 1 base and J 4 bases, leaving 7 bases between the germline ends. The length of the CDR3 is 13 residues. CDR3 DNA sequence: TGTGCCAGCAGCTTAGAGGCCCGCTATGGCTACACCTTC. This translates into CASSLEARYGYTF.

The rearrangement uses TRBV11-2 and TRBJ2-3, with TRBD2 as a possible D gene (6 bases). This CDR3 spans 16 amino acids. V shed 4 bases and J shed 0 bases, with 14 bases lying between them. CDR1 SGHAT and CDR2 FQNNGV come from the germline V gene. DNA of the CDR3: TGTGCCAGCAGCTCGAGAGTTGGGGGGAGCACAGATACGCAGTATTTT. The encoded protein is CASSSRVGGSTDTQYF.

The chain's CDR3 is CAWSVATTYGYTF. The CDR3 DNA is TGTGCCTGGAGTGTAGCCACGACTTATGGCTACACCTTC. This chain connects TRBV30 to TRBJ1-2; D unresolved. The CDR3 totals 13 residues. Between the trimmed V and J ends, which lost 0 bases and 5 bases, there was a span of 10 bases. Germline CDR1 reads GTSNPN; CDR2 reads SVGIG (reference sequence).

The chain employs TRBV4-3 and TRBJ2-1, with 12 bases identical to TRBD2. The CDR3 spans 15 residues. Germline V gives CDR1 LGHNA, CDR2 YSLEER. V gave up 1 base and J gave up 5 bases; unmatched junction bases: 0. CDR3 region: CASSQASGGDNEQFF. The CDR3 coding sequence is TGCGCCAGCAGCCAAGCTAGCGGGGGGGACAATGAGCAGTTCTTC.

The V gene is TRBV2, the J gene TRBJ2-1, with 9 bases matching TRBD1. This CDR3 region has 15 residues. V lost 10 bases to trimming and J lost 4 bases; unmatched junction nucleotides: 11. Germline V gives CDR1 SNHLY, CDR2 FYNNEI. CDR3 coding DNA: TGTGCCACACTATCACAGGGGGCTATTTACAATGAGCAGTTCTTC. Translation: CATLSQGAIYNEQFF.

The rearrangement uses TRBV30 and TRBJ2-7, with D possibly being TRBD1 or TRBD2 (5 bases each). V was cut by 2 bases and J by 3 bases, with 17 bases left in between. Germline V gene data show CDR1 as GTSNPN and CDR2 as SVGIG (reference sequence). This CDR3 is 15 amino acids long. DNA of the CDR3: TGTGCCTGGAGTTCGGGGCTAACAGAAGACTACGAGCAGTACTTC. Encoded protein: CAWSSGLTEDYEQYF.

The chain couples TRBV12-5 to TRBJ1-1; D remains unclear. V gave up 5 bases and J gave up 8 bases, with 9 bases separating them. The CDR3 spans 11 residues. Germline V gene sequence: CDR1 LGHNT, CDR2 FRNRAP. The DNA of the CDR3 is TGTGCTAGTGGTCCGGTTGTGGAAGCTTTCTTT. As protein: CASGPVVEAFF.